This entry features one T cell receptor beta chain sequence. The ends were cut back, 0 bases at V and 2 bases at J, with 6 bases in the middle. Germline lookup yields CDR1 SGHDT and CDR2 YYEEEE. The CDR3 contains 14 residues. They ran version v3.0 of the immunoSEQ assay at survey level. Sequenced by immunoSEQ multiplex PCR; TCRdb stores in-frame clones only, minus some. The sample lists 20,000 or so clones, around 75% occurring once. These data are taken from a study of long-term antiretroviral therapy in people with HIV. Study context: Sampling started about a decade before the 2015 immediate-ART recommendation.

The rearrangement uses TRBV5-6 and TRBJ1-3; D unclear. The clonotype originates from a man aged 18 to 30 with HIV. This specimen was unsorted PBMCs, taken 0.5 years before starting antiretroviral therapy. CDR3 in DNA: TGTGCCAGCAGCTTGGTCGGGGCTGGAAACACCATATATTTT. It translates to CASSLVGAGNTIYF.